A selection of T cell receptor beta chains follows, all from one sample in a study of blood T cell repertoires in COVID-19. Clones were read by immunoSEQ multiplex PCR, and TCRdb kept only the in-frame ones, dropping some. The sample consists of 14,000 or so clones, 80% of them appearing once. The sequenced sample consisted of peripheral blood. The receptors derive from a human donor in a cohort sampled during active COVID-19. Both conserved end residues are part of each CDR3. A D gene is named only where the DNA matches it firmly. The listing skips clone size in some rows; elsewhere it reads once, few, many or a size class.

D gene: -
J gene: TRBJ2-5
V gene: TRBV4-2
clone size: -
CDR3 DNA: TGTGCCAGCAGCCAGGACTTCGACTCAGAAGAGACCCAGTACTTC
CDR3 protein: CASSQDFDSEETQYF

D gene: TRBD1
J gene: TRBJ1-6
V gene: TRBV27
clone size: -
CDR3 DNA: TGTGCCAGCAGTTTGACAGGGGGCGGTTCACCCCTCCACTTT
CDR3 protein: CASSLTGGGSPLHF

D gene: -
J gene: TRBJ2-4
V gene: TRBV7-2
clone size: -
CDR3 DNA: TGTGCCAGCAGTCCCGACAGGCTAGCCAAAAACATTCAGTACTTC
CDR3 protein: CASSPDRLAKNIQYF

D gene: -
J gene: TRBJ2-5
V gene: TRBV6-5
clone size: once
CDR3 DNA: TGTGCCAGCAAAGTAGGGGAAGAGACCCAGTACTTC
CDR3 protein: CASKVGEETQYF

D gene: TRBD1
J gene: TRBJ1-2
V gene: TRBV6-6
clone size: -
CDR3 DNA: TGTGCCAGCACCGAGACAGGGTTTATGTGGGGTGATGGCTACACCTTC
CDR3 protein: CASTETGFMWGDGYTF

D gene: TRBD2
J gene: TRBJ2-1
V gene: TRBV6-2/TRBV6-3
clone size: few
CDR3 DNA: TGTGCCAGCAGCCTCCGGACTAGATTCTACAATGAGCAGTTCTTC
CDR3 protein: CASSLRTRFYNEQFF

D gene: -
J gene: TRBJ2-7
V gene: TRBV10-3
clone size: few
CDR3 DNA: TGTGCCATCAGTGAGCAGAAGGGGTACGAGCAGTACTTC
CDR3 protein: CAISEQKGYEQYF

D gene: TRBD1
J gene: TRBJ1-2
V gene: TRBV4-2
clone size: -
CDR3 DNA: TGTGCCAGCAGCCAAGATCCCCCGGGACAGAAGAGACCGGCCTATGGCTACACCTTC
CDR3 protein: CASSQDPPGQKRPAYGYTF

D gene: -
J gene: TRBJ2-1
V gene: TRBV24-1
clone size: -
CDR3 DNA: TGTGCCACCAGTGAGGCGAGAGGGGGTGAGCAGTTCTTC
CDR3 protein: CATSEARGGEQFF

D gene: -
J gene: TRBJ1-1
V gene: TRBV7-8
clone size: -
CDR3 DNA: TGTGCCAGCAGCTTTAATCCGGACTCCACTGAAGCTTTCTTT
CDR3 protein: CASSFNPDSTEAFF

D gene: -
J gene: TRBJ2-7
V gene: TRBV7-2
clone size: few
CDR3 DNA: TGTGCCAGCAGCGTTTCACAGGGTTTCTACGAGCAGTACTTC
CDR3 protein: CASSVSQGFYEQYF

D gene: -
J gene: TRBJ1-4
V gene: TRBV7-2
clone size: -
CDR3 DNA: TGTGCCAGCAGCTATGACAGTGGGGTTTATGAAAAACTGTTTTTT
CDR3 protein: CASSYDSGVYEKLFF

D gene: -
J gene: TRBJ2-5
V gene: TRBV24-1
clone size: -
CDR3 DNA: TGTGCCACCAGTGATCGTGGGAGCAGAGAGACCCAGTACTTC
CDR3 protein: CATSDRGSRETQYF

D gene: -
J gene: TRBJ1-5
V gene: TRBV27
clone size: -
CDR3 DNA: TGTGCCAGCAGTCAACTGGTAGATAGCAATCAGCCCCAGCATTTT
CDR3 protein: CASSQLVDSNQPQHF

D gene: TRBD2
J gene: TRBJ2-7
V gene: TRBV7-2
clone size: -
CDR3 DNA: TGTGCCAGCGGACCGGGACTAGCAAGTCACGAGCAGTACTTC
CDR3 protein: CASGPGLASHEQYF